This record looks at one TCR beta chain sequence and its context. The antigen remains unidentified. Aged 18 to 65, the patients had hyperthyroidism that was newly diagnosed and had lasted under 2 months. The study excluded patients with uncontrolled infection, other autoimmune disease, pregnancy or lactation. Each 10 ml fresh peripheral blood draw supplied the PBMCs. In germline, CDR1 is MNHNY, CDR2 SVGAGI (reference sequence). The ends lost 0 bases at V and 0 bases at J; junction bases unmatched: 3. This CDR3 spans 18 amino acids. The source of the sample is a study of T cells in Graves' hyperthyroidism and ophthalmopathy. General study results and limits: Ophthalmopathy, which appeared later, was predicted by the model a median about 6 months before onset.

Amplified regions were TCR beta CDR3 sequences from RNA transcripts. Researchers ran a first-round RT-PCR on the TCR CDR3 using the HTBI primer set. TCRdb processed the multiplex PCR reads anew with MiXCR; each CDR3 protein has one entry. The sample holds about 620,000 distinct CDR3 sequences, roughly 16% seen once. The rearrangement uses TRBV6-6 and TRBJ2-3, with 13 bases identical to TRBD2. The clonotype comes from a woman in her twenties or thirties with Graves' hyperthyroidism. Sequenced: blood. This chain's CDR3 is CASSYSGLAGSSTDTQYF. CDR3 sequence (DNA): TGTGCCAGCAGTTACTCGGGACTAGCGGGGTCTAGCACAGATACGCAGTATTTT.